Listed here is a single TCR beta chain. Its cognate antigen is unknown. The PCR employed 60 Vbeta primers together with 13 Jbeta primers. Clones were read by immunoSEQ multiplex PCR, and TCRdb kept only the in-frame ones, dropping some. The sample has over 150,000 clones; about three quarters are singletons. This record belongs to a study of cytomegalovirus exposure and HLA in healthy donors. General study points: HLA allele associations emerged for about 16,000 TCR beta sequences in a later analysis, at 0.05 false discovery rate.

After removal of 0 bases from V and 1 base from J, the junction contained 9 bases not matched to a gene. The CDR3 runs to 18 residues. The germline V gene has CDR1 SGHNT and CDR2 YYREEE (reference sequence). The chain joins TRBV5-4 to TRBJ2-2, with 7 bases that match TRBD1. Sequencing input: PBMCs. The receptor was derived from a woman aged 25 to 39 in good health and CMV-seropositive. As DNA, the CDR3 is TGTGCCAGCAGCTTGGGACTGACAGGGTTTGGGAACACCGGGGAGCTGTTTTTT. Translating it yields CASSLGLTGFGNTGELFF. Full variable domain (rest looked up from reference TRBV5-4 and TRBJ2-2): ETGVTQSPTHLIKTRGQQVTLRCSSQSGHNTVSWYQQALGQGPQFIFQYYREEENGRGNFPPRFSGLQFPNYSSELNVNALELDDSALYLCASSLGLTGFGNTGELFFGEGSRLTVL.